Sequencing of this T cell receptor (beta chain) was carried out in a study of T-cell reconstitution after alpha-beta-depleted transplantation in children. Construction of the TCRbeta library involved unique molecular identifiers. TCRdb reprocessed the PCR reads via MiXCR and lists one record per CDR3 protein. This table holds some 280,000 distinct CDR3 sequences, 9.9% found once. The V end lost 4 bases, the J end lost 3 bases, and 10 bases lay between the germline ends. The CDR3 runs 13 residues. Germline V lookup: CDR1 SGHNT, CDR2 YYREEE (reference sequence). The TCR comes from a human donor who donated a stem cell graft to a child with SCID. Sequencing was performed on PBMCs from the stem cell graft donor, taken from the stem cell graft. The V gene is TRBV5-4, the J gene TRBJ2-5, with D uncertain. DNA for the CDR3: TGTGCCAGCAGCCCACGACAAGAAGAGACCCAGTACTTC. Its protein product is CASSPRQEETQYF.